Below are 14 T cell receptor beta chains sequenced from a single sample in a study of cytomegalovirus exposure and HLA in healthy donors. Researchers ran the PCR with 60 Vbeta and 13 Jbeta primers. TCRdb's copy holds only in-frame clones and misses some; the assay was immunoSEQ multiplex PCR. The sample has around 100,000 clones, roughly 68% seen once. The sequencing input was PBMCs. The receptors stem from a man younger than 45 in good health and CMV-seropositive.

The chain joins TRBV2 to TRBJ1-4; 7 positions agree with TRBD1. Germline CDR1 SNHLY, CDR2 FYNNEI. CDR3 size: 14 residues. The junction had 8 bases not matched to a gene; V was cut back by 5 bases and J by 8 bases. DNA for the CDR3: TGTGCCAGCAGTCTGACAGGGCGTCGCGAAAAACTGTTTTTT. It translates to CASSLTGRREKLFF.

The chain carries TRBV9 and TRBJ2-3; D may be TRBD2 (6 bases). Trimming removed 6 bases at V and 6 bases at J, with 14 bases between. Germline assignment: CDR1 SGDLS and CDR2 YYNGEE. The CDR3 is 13 residues long. CDR3 loop: CASNPSGVDTQYF. CDR3 DNA: TGTGCCAGCAACCCGTCGGGGGTGGATACGCAGTATTTT.

The chain uses TRBV7-9 and TRBJ1-2, with TRBD1 matching 7 bases. Germline V lookup: CDR1 SEHNR, CDR2 FQNEAQ (reference sequence). The CDR3 has 15 residues. J was trimmed by 6 bases and V by 1 base; bases with no gene match: 8. The CDR3 region is CASSLERQGVNGYTF. Written as DNA, the CDR3 is TGTGCCAGCAGCTTAGAAAGGCAGGGGGTTAATGGCTACACCTTC.

The V gene is TRBV27, the J gene TRBJ2-5; TRBD2 might be the D (6 bases). Trimming left V 0 bases short and J 2 bases short, with 10 bases between. The CDR3 has 15 amino acids. CDR1 is MNHEY, CDR2 SMNVEV, per germline (reference sequence). The CDR3 reads CASSLSLGGQETQYF. For the CDR3, the DNA is TGTGCCAGCAGTTTATCGCTAGGAGGGCAAGAGACCCAGTACTTC.

The rearrangement joins TRBV10-3 to TRBJ1-5; 8 bases line up with TRBD1. Trimming took 6 bases from V and 4 from J; bases not matched to a gene: 5. The CDR3 is 14 amino acids. CDR1 and CDR2 (germline): ENHRY, SYGVKD. The CDR3: CAIRGTGQNQPQHF. The CDR3 coding sequence is TGTGCCATCAGGGGGACAGGCCAAAATCAGCCCCAGCATTTT.

This rearrangement joins TRBV2 to TRBJ2-5, with D uncertain. This CDR3 contains 15 residues. V was clipped by 2 bases and J by 1 base, with 11 bases between them. Per the germline V gene, CDR1 is SNHLY and CDR2 is FYNNEI. The CDR3 nucleotides are TGTGCCAGCAGTGAACGGGTATTAGGCCAAGAGACCCAGTACTTC. Amino acids: CASSERVLGQETQYF.

This chain connects TRBV29-1 to TRBJ1-2; a possible D gene is TRBD1 (5 bases). Germline lookup yields CDR1 SQVTM and CDR2 ANQGSEA. The germline V and J ends were trimmed by 6 bases and 3 bases, with 14 bases remaining between them. This CDR3 has 13 residues. CDR3 in amino acids: CSVPLTVHYGYTF. DNA of the CDR3: TGCAGCGTGCCCTTGACAGTTCACTATGGCTACACCTTC.

The V gene is TRBV25-1, the J gene TRBJ1-2, with TRBD1 matching 9 bases. After removal of 3 bases from V and 4 bases from J, the junction contained 6 bases not matched to a gene. The CDR3 contains 15 residues. The germline V gene encodes CDR1 MGHDK and CDR2 SYGVNS. This chain's CDR3 is CASSEVTGGVYGYTF. The CDR3 coding sequence is TGTGCCAGCAGTGAGGTGACAGGGGGAGTCTATGGCTACACCTTC.

The V call is TRBV27, the J call TRBJ2-1; 7 bases map to TRBD2. The CDR3 loop spans 15 amino acids. J lost 3 bases, V lost 6 bases, and 8 bases had no gene match. The V gene's germline CDR1 is MNHEY and CDR2 SMNVEV (reference sequence). Here the CDR3 DNA reads TGTGCCAGCAGAGCTGACGGACTAGGCTACAATGAGCAGTTCTTC. This gives the protein CASRADGLGYNEQFF.

The V call is TRBV19, the J call TRBJ2-7; 10 bases fit TRBD1. The CDR3 extends over 14 amino acids. The germline CDR1 and CDR2 sequences are LNHDA and SQIVND (reference sequence). J lost 3 bases, V lost 5 bases, and 4 bases had no gene match. The CDR3 region is CASSVGTGDYEQYF. The CDR3 DNA reads TGTGCCAGTAGTGTCGGGACAGGGGACTACGAGCAGTACTTC.

This clone was observed a handful of times. The V call is TRBV7-3, the J call TRBJ2-1; 11 bases fit TRBD1. Trimming removed 4 bases from V and 7 bases from J; junction bases left unmatched: 9. CDR3 size: 16 residues. Per germline, CDR1 SGHTA and CDR2 FQGTGA. The CDR3 nucleotides are TGTGCCAGCAGCTCCGGTCCGGGGACAGGGGGGAATGAGCAGTTCTTC. Its protein product is CASSSGPGTGGNEQFF.

In its sample, this clone was seen once. The chain employs TRBV11-2 and TRBJ2-1, with D possibly TRBD2 on 6 matching bases. The germline V gene has CDR1 SGHAT and CDR2 FQNNGV. The CDR3 sequence is 15 residues long. V lost 0 bases, J lost 2 bases, and 8 bases lay in between. This CDR3 is CASSLDGSPYNEQFF. The CDR3 nucleotides are TGTGCCAGCAGCTTAGACGGGAGCCCCTACAATGAGCAGTTCTTC.

This clone was counted only a few times. V gene TRBV27 combines with J gene TRBJ2-7; 11 nucleotides line up with TRBD2. The CDR3 has 15 amino acids. Losses at the gene ends were 9 bases for V and 0 bases for J; bases not matched to a gene: 7. CDR1 is MNHEY, CDR2 SMNVEV, per germline (reference sequence). CDR3 nucleotides: TGTGCCAGTCCGAAGGGACTAGCGGACTCCTACGAGCAGTACGTC. Translation: CASPKGLADSYEQYV.

This clone turned up a few times. The rearrangement links TRBV18 to TRBJ2-7; 7 nucleotides align to TRBD1. The germline gives CDR1 KGHSH, CDR2 LQKENI. Losses at the gene ends were 9 bases for V and 0 bases for J; bases not matched to a gene: 5. The CDR3 is made up of 13 amino acids. The CDR3 is CARFRGLSYEQYF. DNA for the CDR3: TGTGCCAGGTTTAGGGGGCTCTCCTACGAGCAGTACTTC.